These T cell receptor beta chains were read from a single sample in a study of cytotoxic CD8 clonotypes in ibrutinib-treated CLL. Measured with immunoSEQ multiplex PCR; TCRdb has only the in-frame clones, and not every one. The sample includes 250,000 to 350,000 clones, roughly 76% of them seen just once. Sequences were derived from PBMCs, sampled at disease progression, from a patient treated with ibrutinib. The receptors stem from a human donor with chronic lymphocytic leukemia. CDR3s include the opening cysteine and the closing phenylalanine or tryptophan. A D gene is named only where the DNA matches it firmly. Size values are once, few and many counts, or a class for expanded clones, and some rows have none.

13 TRBJ1-1 many TRBV9 NA TGTGCCAGCAGCGTAGAGATGAACACTGAAGCTTTCTTT CASSVEMNTEAFF
14 TRBJ2-5 NA TRBV19 TRBD1 TGTGCCAGTAGTCTGACAGGGAACCAAGAGACCCAGTACTTC CASSLTGNQETQYF
14 TRBJ1-1 NA TRBV4-1 NA TGCGCCAGCAGCGTAGGACAGTTGAACACTGAAGCTTTCTTT CASSVGQLNTEAFF
15 TRBJ2-3 once TRBV4-1 NA TGCGCCAGCAGCAGAATCGGGCCTCACACAGATACGCAGTATTTT CASSRIGPHTDTQYF
14 TRBJ2-5 NA TRBV11-2 TRBD2 TGTGCCAGCAGCCGGACTAGCGGTCGTCAGACCCAGTACTTC CASSRTSGRQTQYF
12 TRBJ2-2 NA TRBV7-6 NA TGTGCCAGCAGCTACCACACCGGGGAGCTGTTTTTT CASSYHTGELFF
12 TRBJ2-7 NA TRBV5-1 TRBD1 TGCGCCAGTCGGGACAGGGACTACGAGCAGTACTTC CASRDRDYEQYF
15 TRBJ2-1 NA TRBV10-1 TRBD2 TGCGCCAGCAGTGACCCGGCTAGCGGTCCGAATGAGCAGTTCTTC CASSDPASGPNEQFF
14 TRBJ2-7 NA TRBV28 TRBD1 TGTGCCAGCAGAGGACAGGAAATAACCTACGAGCAGTACTTC CASRGQEITYEQYF
17 TRBJ2-1 NA TRBV5-1 NA TGCGCCAGCAGGAGGTCAAGGGACTTACCCTCCTACAATGAGCAGTTCTTC CASRRSRDLPSYNEQFF
16 TRBJ2-2 NA TRBV5-1 NA TGCGCCACCAGGGCATGGCACCCCTCGAACACCGGGGAGCTGTTTTTT CATRAWHPSNTGELFF
16 TRBJ1-4 NA TRBV5-1 TRBD1 TGCGCCAGCAGCTCCGGGACAGGGAGTGGGAGTGAAAAACTGTTTTTT CASSSGTGSGSEKLFF
13 TRBJ2-5 NA TRBV5-6 NA TGTGCCAGCAGCTTGGATCCGTGGGAGACCCAGTACTTC CASSLDPWETQYF
15 TRBJ1-5 NA TRBV4-1 NA TGCGCCAGCAGCCAATCGGGGGCACGGGGTCAGCCCCAGCATTTT CASSQSGARGQPQHF
13 TRBJ1-4 NA TRBV10-3 NA TGTGCCGCGGGTTTGGGGGCGAATGAAAAACTGTTTTTT CAAGLGANEKLFF
15 TRBJ1-4 NA TRBV7-9 NA TGTGCCAGCAGCTTAGCGGACGCGGCTAATGAAAAACTGTTTTTT CASSLADAANEKLFF
16 TRBJ1-4 NA TRBV4-1 NA TGCGCCAGCAGCCAAGATGGGACCGTAGCGGGTGAAAAACTGTTTTTT CASSQDGTVAGEKLFF
16 TRBJ2-2 NA TRBV7-2 NA TGTGCCAGCAGCTTTGGCGGGATGGGGTACACCGGGGAGCTGTTTTTT CASSFGGMGYTGELFF
12 TRBJ2-1 NA TRBV28 NA TGTGCCAGCAGTGCACCCGGGTTTGGGCAGTTCTTC CASSAPGFGQFF
14 TRBJ2-3 few TRBV15 NA TGTGCCACCAGCGGAGGGACGCTCACAGATACGCAGTATTTT CATSGGTLTDTQYF
16 TRBJ2-2 few TRBV29-1 TRBD1 TGCAGCGTTGTCATCCGGGACAGGGGGCTAATCGGGGAGCTGTTTTTT CSVVIRDRGLIGELFF
14 TRBJ1-1 NA TRBV5-1 NA TGCGCCAGCAGCTTATTGTGGGAAAGCACTGAAGCTTTCTTT CASSLLWESTEAFF
14 TRBJ2-7 NA TRBV13 NA TGTGCCAGCAGCTCCCACCTTGGGCGTAACGAGCAGTACTTC CASSSHLGRNEQYF
14 TRBJ2-3 NA TRBV2 NA TGTGCCACTAGCCCCTATATTCGCACAGATACGCAGTATTTT CATSPYIRTDTQYF
15 TRBJ1-6 NA TRBV14 NA TGTGCCAGCAGCCTCCTCGGGGGACTCGGTTCACCCCTCCACTTT CASSLLGGLGSPLHF
14 TRBJ1-2 NA TRBV10-3 TRBD1 TGTGCCATCCAGACCACGGACAGGCTCGGCGGCTACACCTTC CAIQTTDRLGGYTF
14 TRBJ2-7 NA TRBV27 NA TGTGCCAGCAGTTCCTCAGGGTATTTTTACGAGCAGTACTTC CASSSSGYFYEQYF
19 TRBJ2-1 NA TRBV11-1 NA TGTGCCAGCAGCTTAGTAATGGCTAGGGGGGGAAGCTCCTACAATGAGCAGTTCTTC CASSLVMARGGSSYNEQFF
15 TRBJ1-1 NA TRBV11-2 NA TGTGCCAGCAGCCCCCGAGGTCAGTCGAACACTGAAGCTTTCTTT CASSPRGQSNTEAFF
13 TRBJ2-5 NA TRBV28 NA TGTGCCAGCAGTTTATCCCCCCAAGAGACCCAGTACTTC CASSLSPQETQYF
16 TRBJ1-2 NA TRBV5-1 TRBD1 TGCGCCAGCAGCTTTAGGACAGGGGGAGAGAACTATGGCTACACCTTC CASSFRTGGENYGYTF
14 TRBJ2-7 NA TRBV6-5 TRBD2 TGTGCCAGCGGATTAGCGGGGTACTCCTACGAGCAGTACTTC CASGLAGYSYEQYF
15 TRBJ1-2 NA TRBV15 TRBD1 TGTGCCACCAGCAGTGAACGGACAGGGATGAATGGCTACACCTTC CATSSERTGMNGYTF
13 TRBJ2-2 NA TRBV11-2 NA TGTGCCAGCAGCTTAGTGGGACGAGAGGAGCTGTTTTTT CASSLVGREELFF
18 TRBJ2-3 NA TRBV27 TRBD1 TGTGCCAGCAGTTTATTTGGGACAGGGCAGCTGAGCACAGATACGCAGTATTTT CASSLFGTGQLSTDTQYF
15 TRBJ2-2 NA TRBV19 TRBD1 TGTGCCAGTAGTATGGGACAGGGAATCGCCGGGGAGCTGTTTTTT CASSMGQGIAGELFF
13 TRBJ1-4 few TRBV23-1 NA TGCGCCCGCCTGTCGTTGTGTAATGAAAAACTGTTTTTT CARLSLCNEKLFF